A single sample is the source of the 17 T cell receptor beta chains below, sequenced in a study of Ad26.COV2.S vaccination and SARS-CoV-2 variants. TCRdb keeps only in-frame clones here, not all; method: immunoSEQ multiplex PCR. Of around 450,000 clones detected, 90% appear once; the ten largest clones hold less than 4.5%. The treatment: roughly 18 received Ad26.COV2.S at low or high dose, single or two shots; 5 received placebo; per-sample allocation not given. Sampling occurred on day 63 after the first vaccine or placebo injection. Sequences were derived from peripheral blood, sampled in a trial of Ad26.COV2.S vaccine versus placebo. Receptors originate from a person aged 18-60 years who received the Ad26.COV2.S COVID-19 vaccine or a placebo.

The chain is built from TRBV5-6 and TRBJ2-5; D is perhaps TRBD1 or TRBD2 (5 bases each). The germline V and J ends were trimmed by 4 bases and 3 bases, with 10 bases remaining between them. Germline V CDR1 and CDR2: SGHDT, YYEEEE. This CDR3 spans 13 amino acids. Here the CDR3 reads CASSPLGEETQYF. Written as DNA, the CDR3 is TGTGCCAGCAGCCCCTTGGGGGAAGAGACCCAGTACTTC.

The chain carries TRBV27 and TRBJ2-7; perhaps D is TRBD1 or TRBD2 (5 bases each). Germline V gives CDR1 MNHEY, CDR2 SMNVEV (reference sequence). The CDR3 runs 13 residues. Trimming took off 5 bases at V and 9 bases at J, with 17 bases between the two ends. CDR3 DNA: TGTGCCAGCAGTCCCCGGGACGGATTGCGGCAGTACTTC. Amino acid sequence: CASSPRDGLRQYF.

The chain has TRBV28 and TRBJ1-6, with D perhaps matching TRBD1 (6 bases). Germline CDR1 MDHEN, CDR2 SYDVKM. V shed 6 bases and J shed 7 bases, with 19 bases lying between them. The length of the CDR3 is 16 residues. The CDR3 nucleotides are TGTGCCAGCAGGCTGGACAGCTCCGGTGACAATTCACCCCTCCACTTT. Protein sequence: CASRLDSSGDNSPLHF.

Here the CDR3 DNA reads TGTGCCTGGAGCGGGATCTCTGGGGCCAACGTCCTGACTTTC. Translation gives CAWSGISGANVLTF. The rearrangement uses TRBV30 and TRBJ2-6, with a weak D call TRBD2 (5 bases). This CDR3 is 14 amino acids long. Germline V gives CDR1 GTSNPN, CDR2 SVGIG (reference sequence). Trimming took off 3 bases at V and 0 bases at J, with 6 bases between the two ends.

The V call is TRBV19, the J call TRBJ1-1; D gene ambiguous. Germline lookup yields CDR1 LNHDA and CDR2 SQIVND (reference sequence). Trimming left V 4 bases short and J 5 bases short, with 11 bases between. CDR3 length: 13 residues. The CDR3 region has the DNA TGTGCCAGTAGTACCAAAAGTCGGACTGAAGCTTTCTTT. Its translation: CASSTKSRTEAFF.

CDR3 loop: CASSRALNTGELFF. CDR3 in DNA: TGCGCCAGCAGCCGTGCCTTGAACACCGGGGAGCTGTTTTTT. The chain joins TRBV5-1 to TRBJ2-2, with D uncertain. The CDR3 totals 14 residues. Between the trimmed V and J ends, which lost 4 bases and 1 base, there was a span of 8 bases. Germline CDR1 SGHRS, CDR2 YFSETQ.

The V and J genes are TRBV3-1 (or the pseudogene TRBV3-2) and TRBJ2-7; possible D gene TRBD2, 6 bases. V lost 1 base, J lost 7 bases, and 14 bases lay in between. Looked up from germline, CDR1 is LGHDT and CDR2 is YNNKEL (reference sequence). There are 14 residues in the CDR3. CDR3 sequence reads: CASSQASGREEQYF. Here the CDR3 DNA reads TGTGCCAGCAGCCAAGCGTCAGGGCGGGAAGAGCAGTACTTC.

The genes are TRBV9 and TRBJ2-1; the match to TRBD2 covers 10 bases. The V and J ends lost 1 base and 5 bases, in that order; junction bases with no gene match: 3. Germline CDR1 and CDR2: SGDLS and YYNGEE. The CDR3 is 15 amino acids. In nucleotides, the CDR3 is TGTGCCAGCAGCGTAATAAGCGGGAGGGACAATGAGCAGTTCTTC. Its protein is CASSVISGRDNEQFF.

This CDR3 reads CASSSSGRSDTQYF. As DNA, the CDR3 is TGTGCCAGCAGCTCTAGCGGGAGATCAGATACGCAGTATTTT. V usage is TRBV13 and J usage is TRBJ2-3; TRBD2 aligns across 10 bases. The CDR3 is made up of 14 amino acids. CDR1 is PRHDT, CDR2 FYEKMQ, per germline (reference sequence). Trimming cost V 4 bases and J 4 bases; bases outside gene matches: 2. The complete variable domain, with remaining parts taken from reference TRBV13 and TRBJ2-3, reads AAGVIQSPRHLIKEKRETATLKCYPIPRHDTVYWYQQGPGQDPQFLISFYEKMQSDKGSIPDRFSAQQFSDYHSELNMSSLELGDSALYFCASSSSGRSDTQYFGPGTRLTVL.

The sample holds one count of this clone. V usage is TRBV28 and J usage is TRBJ2-3, with 10 bases fitting TRBD1. Germline assignment: CDR1 MDHEN and CDR2 SYDVKM. With 2 bases clipped from V and 4 bases from J, the junction kept 12 bases outside the gene matches. The CDR3 runs 18 residues. The CDR3 reads CASSLPRDRGLKPDTQYF. CDR3 sequence (DNA): TGTGCCAGCAGTTTACCCCGGGACAGGGGCTTGAAGCCAGATACGCAGTATTTT.

The rearrangement links TRBV7-3 to TRBJ2-1; D gene uncertain. This CDR3 has 13 amino acids. Germline loops: CDR1 SGHTA, CDR2 FQGTGA. V was cut by 2 bases and J by 7 bases, with 9 bases left in between. CDR3 nucleotide sequence: TGTGCCAGCAGCTTAGGCAGGACGAATGAGCAGTTCTTC. The encoded protein is CASSLGRTNEQFF.

This clone was seen only a few times. The chain uses TRBV6-2 or TRBV6-3 and TRBJ1-5; 7 bases fit TRBD1. With V trimmed by 2 bases and J by 7 bases, 8 bases remained unmatched. This CDR3 contains 15 residues. Germline values: CDR1 MNHEY, CDR2 SVGEGT. The chain's CDR3 is CASSYQGDGGQPQHF. The CDR3 DNA reads TGTGCCAGCAGTTACCAGGGGGATGGGGGGCAGCCCCAGCATTTT.

This sequence joins TRBV3-1 (or the pseudogene TRBV3-2) and TRBJ2-5; TRBD2 matches 12 bases. Germline lookup yields CDR1 LGHDT and CDR2 YNNKEL (reference sequence). This CDR3 comprises 18 residues. Germline trimming cut 4 bases from V and 2 bases from J; bases unmatched to any gene: 11. The CDR3 loop is CASSPRTSGDHEQETQYF. For the CDR3, the DNA is TGTGCCAGCAGCCCCCGGACTAGCGGGGACCATGAACAAGAGACCCAGTACTTC.

This clone showed up just once. The chain employs TRBV7-8 and TRBJ1-2; TRBD1 matches 8 bases. After removal of 5 bases from V and 2 bases from J, the junction contained 10 bases not matched to a gene. CDR1 is SGHVS, CDR2 FQNEAQ, per germline. CDR3 length: 16 residues. CDR3: CASSARRTGKNYGYTF. In DNA, the CDR3 is TGTGCCAGCAGCGCCAGAAGGACAGGGAAGAACTATGGCTACACCTTC.

V gene TRBV7-9 combines with J gene TRBJ2-1, with D hard to call. CDR1 and CDR2 (germline): SEHNR, FQNEAQ (reference sequence). V lost 6 bases and J lost 0, with 18 bases in between. The CDR3 runs 17 residues. This chain's CDR3 is CASSLRRVLASYNEQFF. CDR3 in DNA: TGTGCCAGCAGTTTAAGACGGGTACTCGCCTCCTACAATGAGCAGTTCTTC.

V and J are TRBV14 and TRBJ1-2; D gene uncertain. Germline values: CDR1 SGHDN, CDR2 FVKESK. The CDR3 consists of 14 residues. The V and J ends lost 0 bases and 3 bases respectively, with 8 bases between them. CDR3 region: CASSQDREDYGYTF. The CDR3 coding sequence is TGTGCCAGCAGCCAAGATAGGGAGGACTATGGCTACACCTTC. Combining the CDR3 with reference TRBV14 and TRBJ1-2 gives the whole variable domain EAGVTQFPSHSVIEKGQTVTLRCDPISGHDNLYWYRRVMGKEIKFLLHFVKESKQDESGMPNNRFLAERTGGTYSTLKVQPAELEDSGVYFCASSQDREDYGYTFGSGTRLTVV.

The sample holds a few counts of this clone. The chain recombines TRBV6-2 or TRBV6-3 with TRBJ2-7, with unresolved D. Looked up from germline, CDR1 is MNHEY and CDR2 is SVGEGT. The CDR3 runs 11 residues. Trimming shortened V by 0 bases and J by 6 bases, and 3 bases separated the two germline ends. The DNA of the CDR3 is TGTGCCAGCAGTTACTCGCTCGAGCAGTACTTC. Translated: CASSYSLEQYF.